The clone carrying this T cell receptor beta chain has just a few counts. Its target is unknown. The entry originates in a study of T cells in Graves' hyperthyroidism and ophthalmopathy. Study-level background: Blood from the periphery was taken at initial diagnosis, before any treatment.

Study results and limitations: Model-based prediction identified ophthalmopathy a median around seven months prior to its onset. Separating ophthalmopathy from stable hyperthyroidism was achieved by a 13 V-J model.

The CDR3 extends over 17 amino acids. V lost 6 bases and J lost 0; bases outside the gene matches: 11. Template material for amplifying TCR beta CDR3 regions consisted of RNA transcripts. First-round RT-PCR with HTBI primers amplified the TCR CDR3 region. From the multiplex PCR reads, TCRdb called clonotypes with MiXCR, one entry per CDR3 protein. The sample consists of fewer than 900,000 distinct CDR3 sequences, approximately 18% of them appearing once. Sequencing input: blood. The receptor was derived from a woman aged 45 to 65 with Graves' hyperthyroidism that later progressed to Graves' ophthalmopathy. This chain uses TRBV12-3 or TRBV12-4 with TRBJ1-5, with 7 bases fitting TRBD1. DNA for the CDR3: TGTGCCAGCAGCCTTACCTCCGGGACAGATAGCAATCAGCCCCAGCATTTT. It codes for CASSLTSGTDSNQPQHF.